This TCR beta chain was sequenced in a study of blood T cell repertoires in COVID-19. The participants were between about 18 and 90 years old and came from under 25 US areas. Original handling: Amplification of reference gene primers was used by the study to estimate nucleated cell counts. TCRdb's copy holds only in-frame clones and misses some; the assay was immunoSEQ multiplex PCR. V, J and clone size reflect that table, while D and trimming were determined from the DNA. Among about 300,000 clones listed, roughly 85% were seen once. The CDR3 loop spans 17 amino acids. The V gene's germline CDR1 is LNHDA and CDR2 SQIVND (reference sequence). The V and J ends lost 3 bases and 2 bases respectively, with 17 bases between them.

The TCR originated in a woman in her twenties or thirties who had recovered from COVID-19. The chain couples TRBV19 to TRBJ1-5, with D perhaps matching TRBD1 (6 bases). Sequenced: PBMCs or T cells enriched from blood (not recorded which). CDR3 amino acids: CASSMGQGRYGNQPQHF. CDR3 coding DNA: TGTGCCAGTAGTATGGGGCAGGGGCGCTATGGCAATCAGCCCCAGCATTTT.